This T cell receptor (beta chain) emerged from a study of blood T cell repertoires in COVID-19. CDR3 length: 17 residues. CDR1 is SSHAT and CDR2 is FNYEAQ in the germline V gene (reference sequence). V shed 5 bases and J 3 bases; nucleotides not matched to a gene: 13. Sequenced by immunoSEQ multiplex PCR; TCRdb stores in-frame clones only, minus some. The table has some 300,000 clones, about 88% seen once. The rearrangement links TRBV7-7 to TRBJ2-1; TRBD1 matches 7 bases. The sequenced material came from peripheral blood. The TCR sequence derives from a man aged 70 or older with acute or convalescent COVID-19. The CDR3 loop is CASSLLMTGPYYNEQFF. For the CDR3, the DNA is TGTGCCAGCAGCCTTCTGATGACAGGGCCTTACTACAATGAGCAGTTCTTC.